This is a list of T cell receptor beta chains from one sample in a study of OX40 agonist ivuxolimab in advanced cancers. Produced via immunoSEQ multiplex PCR; TCRdb's table is partial and in-frame only. Of tens of thousands of clones detected, about nine tenths appear once; the ten largest clones hold 3% to 4%. The sample consisted of CD4+ or CD8+ T cells sorted from blood, taken in a trial of the OX40 agonist ivuxolimab. These receptors were taken from an adult with an advanced solid tumor such as melanoma, head and neck, liver or kidney cancer. Both conserved end residues are part of each CDR3. The D gene is left open where the match is weak. Clone size is given for some rows only: seen once, a few or many times, or a class if the clone is expanded.

abundance,j_gene,d_gene,v_gene,CDR3nt,CDR3aa
.,TRBJ2-6,TRBD1,TRBV4-1,TGCGCCAGCAGGGGACAGGGGATAACTGGGGCCAACGTCCTGACTTTC,CASRGQGITGANVLTF
.,TRBJ2-1,.,TRBV27,TGTGCCAGCAGTTCCTACCGCCGGGGTCTAAGCTCCTACAATGAGCAGTTCTTC,CASSSYRRGLSSYNEQFF
.,TRBJ2-7,.,TRBV5-8,TGTGCCAGCAGCCACCGGTACGAGCAGTACTTC,CASSHRYEQYF
.,TRBJ2-3,TRBD2,TRBV5-5,TGTGCCAGCAGCCGTACCGGGAGGGACACAGATACGCAGTATTTT,CASSRTGRDTDTQYF
.,TRBJ2-3,TRBD2,TRBV7-2,TGTGCCAGCAGCTTAGGGCTAGCGGGAGTAACAGATACGCAGTATTTT,CASSLGLAGVTDTQYF
.,TRBJ2-5,.,TRBV10-3,TGTGCCATCAGTTCACAAGAGACCCAGTACTTC,CAISSQETQYF
.,TRBJ2-1,.,TRBV6-4,TGTGCCAGCAGTGACTCGAATAGCCGTGAGCAGTTCTTC,CASSDSNSREQFF
.,TRBJ2-7,TRBD1,TRBV6-1,TGTGCCAGCAGTGTGGACAGGGTCGAGCAGTACTTC,CASSVDRVEQYF
.,TRBJ2-5,.,TRBV20-1,TGCAGTGCTTTAGAGATAACGACCCAGTACTTC,CSALEITTQYF
.,TRBJ2-2,.,TRBV7-9,TGTGCCAGCAGCCCAGACAGTACCGGGGAGCTGTTTTTT,CASSPDSTGELFF
.,TRBJ1-5,.,TRBV6-5,TGTGCCAGCAGTTACGCTGGGTCCAATCAGCCCCAGCATTTT,CASSYAGSNQPQHF
.,TRBJ2-7,TRBD2,TRBV29-1,TGCAGCGTAGGGGGGACTAGCGGGAGGCCCTCCTACGAGCAGTACTTC,CSVGGTSGRPSYEQYF
few,TRBJ2-5,.,TRBV18,TGTGCCAGCTCACCAGGGGCGGGACTTAAAGAGACCCAGTACTTC,CASSPGAGLKETQYF
.,TRBJ2-7,.,TRBV6-5,TGTGCCAGCAGTTACGGCGGAGACAGGCTCTACGAGCAGTACTTC,CASSYGGDRLYEQYF